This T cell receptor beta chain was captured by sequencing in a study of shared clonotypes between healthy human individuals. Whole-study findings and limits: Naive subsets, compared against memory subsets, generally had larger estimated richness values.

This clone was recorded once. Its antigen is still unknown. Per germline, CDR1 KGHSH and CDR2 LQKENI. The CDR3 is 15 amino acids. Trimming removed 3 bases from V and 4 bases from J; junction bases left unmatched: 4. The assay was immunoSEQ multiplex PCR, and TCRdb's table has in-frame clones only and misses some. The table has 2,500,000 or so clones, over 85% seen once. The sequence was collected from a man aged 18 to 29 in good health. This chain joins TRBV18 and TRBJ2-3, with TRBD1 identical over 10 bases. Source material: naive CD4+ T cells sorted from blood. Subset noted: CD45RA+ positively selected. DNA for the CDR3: TGTGCCAGCTCACCGGGACAGGGGTTAGCAGATACGCAGTATTTT. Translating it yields CASSPGQGLADTQYF.